This T cell receptor beta chain comes out of a study of preoperative IRX-2 immunotherapy in early breast cancer. Produced via immunoSEQ multiplex PCR; TCRdb's table is partial and in-frame only. The sample shows 55,000 to 70,000 clones, approximately 94% of them seen only once. The CDR3 sequence is 14 residues long. V lost 9 bases and J 5 bases, leaving 19 bases between the germline ends. Germline CDR1 MNHEY, CDR2 SVGAGI. The treatment was: preoperative locoregional IRX-2 cytokine immunotherapy. This phase Ib study tested locoregional IRX-2 cytokine immunotherapy given before surgery. J is TRBJ1-1 and V is TRBV6-5; tentatively, D is TRBD1 (6 bases). The sequence came from a human donor with breast cancer. The sample was collected from a patient treated with IRX-2 immunotherapy. The CDR3 is CASRRGGVWTEAFF. CDR3 sequence (DNA): TGTGCCAGTAGAAGGGGGGGGGTGTGGACTGAAGCTTTCTTT.